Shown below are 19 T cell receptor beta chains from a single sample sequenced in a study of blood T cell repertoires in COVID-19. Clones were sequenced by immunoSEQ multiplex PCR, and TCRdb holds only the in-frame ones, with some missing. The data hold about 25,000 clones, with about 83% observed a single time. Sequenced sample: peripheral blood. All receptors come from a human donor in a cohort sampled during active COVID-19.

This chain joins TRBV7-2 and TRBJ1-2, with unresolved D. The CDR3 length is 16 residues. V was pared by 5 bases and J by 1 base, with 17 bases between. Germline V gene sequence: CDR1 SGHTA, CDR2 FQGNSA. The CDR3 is CASSTTGSLINYGYTF. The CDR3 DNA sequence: TGTGCCAGCAGCACAACCGGGTCCTTAATTAACTATGGCTACACCTTC.

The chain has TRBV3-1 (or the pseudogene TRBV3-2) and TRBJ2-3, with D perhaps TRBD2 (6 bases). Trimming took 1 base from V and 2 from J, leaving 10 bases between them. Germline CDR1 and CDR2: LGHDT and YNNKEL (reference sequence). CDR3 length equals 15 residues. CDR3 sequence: CASSQGTNPTDTQYF. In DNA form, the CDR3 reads TGTGCCAGCAGCCAAGGGACTAACCCCACAGATACGCAGTATTTT.

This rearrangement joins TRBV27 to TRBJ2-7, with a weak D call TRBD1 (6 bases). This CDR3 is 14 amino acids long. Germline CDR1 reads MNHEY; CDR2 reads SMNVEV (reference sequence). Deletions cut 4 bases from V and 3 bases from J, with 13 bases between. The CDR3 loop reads CASSSSGTYYEQYF. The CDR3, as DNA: TGTGCCAGCAGTTCATCCGGGACATACTACGAGCAGTACTTC.

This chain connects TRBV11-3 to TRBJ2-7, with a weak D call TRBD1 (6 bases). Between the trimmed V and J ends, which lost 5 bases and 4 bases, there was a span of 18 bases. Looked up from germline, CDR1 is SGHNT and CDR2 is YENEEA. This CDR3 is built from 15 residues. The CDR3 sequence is CASSPQGQGKYEQYF. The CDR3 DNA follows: TGTGCCAGCAGCCCCCAGGGGCAGGGAAAATACGAGCAGTACTTC.

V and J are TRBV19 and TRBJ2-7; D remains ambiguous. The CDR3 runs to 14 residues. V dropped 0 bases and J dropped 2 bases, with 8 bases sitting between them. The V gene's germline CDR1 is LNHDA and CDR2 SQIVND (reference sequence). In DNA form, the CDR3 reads TGTGCCAGTAGTATAGACGGGTACCCCTACGAGCAGTACTTC. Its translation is CASSIDGYPYEQYF.

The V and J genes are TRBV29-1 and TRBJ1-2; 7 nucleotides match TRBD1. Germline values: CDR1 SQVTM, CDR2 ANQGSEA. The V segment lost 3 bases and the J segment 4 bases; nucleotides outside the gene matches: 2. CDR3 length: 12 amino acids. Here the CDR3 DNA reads TGCAGCGTTGACAGGGGGGTCTATGGCTACACCTTC. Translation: CSVDRGVYGYTF.

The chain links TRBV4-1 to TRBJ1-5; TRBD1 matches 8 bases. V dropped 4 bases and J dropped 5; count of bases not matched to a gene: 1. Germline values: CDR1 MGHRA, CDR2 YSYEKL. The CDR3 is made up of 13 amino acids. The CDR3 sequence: CASSPTGDQPQHF. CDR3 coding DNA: TGCGCCAGCAGCCCGACAGGGGATCAGCCCCAGCATTTT.

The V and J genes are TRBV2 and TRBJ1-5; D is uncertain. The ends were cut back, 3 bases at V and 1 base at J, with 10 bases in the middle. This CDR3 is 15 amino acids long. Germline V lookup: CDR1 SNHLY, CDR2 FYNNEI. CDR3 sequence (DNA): TGTGCCAGCAGTGATCCGGGGATAAGCAATCAGCCCCAGCATTTT. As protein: CASSDPGISNQPQHF.

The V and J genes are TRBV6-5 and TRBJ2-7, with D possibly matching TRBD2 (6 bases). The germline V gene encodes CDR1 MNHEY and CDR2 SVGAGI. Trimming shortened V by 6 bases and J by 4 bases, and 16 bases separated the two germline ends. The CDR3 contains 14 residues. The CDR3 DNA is TGTGCCAGCAGAGCAGGGAGGCAGGCGTACGAGCAGTACTTC. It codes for CASRAGRQAYEQYF.

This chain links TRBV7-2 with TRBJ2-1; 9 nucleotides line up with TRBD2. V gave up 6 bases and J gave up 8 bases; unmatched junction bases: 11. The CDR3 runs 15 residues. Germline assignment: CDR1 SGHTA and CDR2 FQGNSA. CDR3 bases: TGTGCCAGCAGTAACCGGCTAGCGGGGCCACATGAGCAGTTCTTC. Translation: CASSNRLAGPHEQFF.

In DNA form, the CDR3 reads TGTGCCAGCAGCTTACTGAGCGGGAGAGCTGCCGGGGAGCTGTTTTTT. Residues: CASSLLSGRAAGELFF. The chain is built from TRBV7-2 and TRBJ2-2; 8 bases are a match to TRBD2. Germline V lookup: CDR1 SGHTA, CDR2 FQGNSA. V gave up 2 bases and J gave up 6 bases; unmatched junction bases: 8. The CDR3 contains 16 residues.

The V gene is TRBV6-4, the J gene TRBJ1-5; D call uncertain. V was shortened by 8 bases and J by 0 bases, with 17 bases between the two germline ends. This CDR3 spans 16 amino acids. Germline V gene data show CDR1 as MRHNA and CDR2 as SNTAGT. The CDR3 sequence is CASPADWQSSNQPQHF. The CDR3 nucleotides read TGTGCCAGCCCAGCCGACTGGCAGTCTAGCAATCAGCCCCAGCATTTT.

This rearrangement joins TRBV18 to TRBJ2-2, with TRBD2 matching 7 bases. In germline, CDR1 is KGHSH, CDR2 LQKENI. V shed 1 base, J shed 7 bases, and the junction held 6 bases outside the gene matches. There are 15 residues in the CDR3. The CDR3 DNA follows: TGTGCCAGCTCACCACAGGGACTATCAAACGGGGAGCTGTTTTTT. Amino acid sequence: CASSPQGLSNGELFF. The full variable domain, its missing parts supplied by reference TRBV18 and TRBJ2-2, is NAGVMQNPRHLVRRRGQEARLRCSPMKGHSHVYWYRQLPEEGLKFMVYLQKENIIDESGMPKERFSAEFPKEGPSILRIQQVVRGDSAAYFCASSPQGLSNGELFFGEGSRLTVL.

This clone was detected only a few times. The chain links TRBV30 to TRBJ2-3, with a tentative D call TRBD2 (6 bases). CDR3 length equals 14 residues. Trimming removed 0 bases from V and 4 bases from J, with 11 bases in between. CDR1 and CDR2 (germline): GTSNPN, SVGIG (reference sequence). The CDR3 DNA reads TGTGCCTGGAGTGTCACTAGCTTCTCAGATACGCAGTATTTT. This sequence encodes CAWSVTSFSDTQYF.

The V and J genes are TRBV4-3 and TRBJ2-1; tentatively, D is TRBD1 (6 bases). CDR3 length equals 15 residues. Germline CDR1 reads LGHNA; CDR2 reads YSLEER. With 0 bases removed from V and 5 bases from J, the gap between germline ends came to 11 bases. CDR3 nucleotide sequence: TGCGCCAGCAGCCAAGACGGGGACAATCACAATGAGCAGTTCTTC. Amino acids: CASSQDGDNHNEQFF.

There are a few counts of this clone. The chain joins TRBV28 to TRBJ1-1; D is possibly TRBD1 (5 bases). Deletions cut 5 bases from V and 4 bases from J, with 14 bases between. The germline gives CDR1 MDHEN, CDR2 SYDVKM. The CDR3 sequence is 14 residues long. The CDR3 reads CASSLTTRVTEAFF. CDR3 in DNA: TGTGCCAGCAGTCTCACCACCAGGGTCACTGAAGCTTTCTTT.

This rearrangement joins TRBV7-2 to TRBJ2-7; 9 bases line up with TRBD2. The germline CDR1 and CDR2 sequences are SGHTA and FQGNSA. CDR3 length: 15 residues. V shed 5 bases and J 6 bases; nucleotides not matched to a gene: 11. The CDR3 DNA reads TGTGCCAGCAGCCAAGGGACTAGCCTTAAGGGCGAGCAGTACTTC. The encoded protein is CASSQGTSLKGEQYF.

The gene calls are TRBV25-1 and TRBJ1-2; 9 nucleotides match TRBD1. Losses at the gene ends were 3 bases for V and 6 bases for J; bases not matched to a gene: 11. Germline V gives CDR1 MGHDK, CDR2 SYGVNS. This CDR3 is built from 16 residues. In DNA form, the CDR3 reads TGTGCCAGCAGTGAGTTGACGGACAGGGGAAGTAATGGCTACACCTTC. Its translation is CASSELTDRGSNGYTF.

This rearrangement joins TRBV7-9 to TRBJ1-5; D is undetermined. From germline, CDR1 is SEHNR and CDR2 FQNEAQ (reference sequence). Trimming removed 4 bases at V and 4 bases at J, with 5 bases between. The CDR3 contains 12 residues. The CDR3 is CASSSMNQPQHF. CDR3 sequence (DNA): TGTGCCAGCAGCTCCATGAATCAGCCCCAGCATTTT. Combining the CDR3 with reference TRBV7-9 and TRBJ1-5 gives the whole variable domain DTGVSQNPRHKITKRGQNVTFRCDPISEHNRLYWYRQTLGQGPEFLTYFQNEAQLEKSRLLSDRFSAERPKGSFSTLEIQRTEQGDSAMYLCASSSMNQPQHFGDGTRLSIL.